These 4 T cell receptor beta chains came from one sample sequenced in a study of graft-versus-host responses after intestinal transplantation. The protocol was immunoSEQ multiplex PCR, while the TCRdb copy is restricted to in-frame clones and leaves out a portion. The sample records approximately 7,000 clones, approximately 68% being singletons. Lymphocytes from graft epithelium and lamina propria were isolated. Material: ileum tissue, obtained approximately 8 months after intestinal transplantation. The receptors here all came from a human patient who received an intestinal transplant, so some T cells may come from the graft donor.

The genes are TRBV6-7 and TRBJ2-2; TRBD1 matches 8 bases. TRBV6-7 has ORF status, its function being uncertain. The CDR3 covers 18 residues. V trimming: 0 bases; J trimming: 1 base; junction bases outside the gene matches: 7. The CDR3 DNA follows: TGTGCCAGCAGTTACTCGGGAGGCACAGGGGGGAACACCGGGGAGCTGTTTTTT. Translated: CASSYSGGTGGNTGELFF.

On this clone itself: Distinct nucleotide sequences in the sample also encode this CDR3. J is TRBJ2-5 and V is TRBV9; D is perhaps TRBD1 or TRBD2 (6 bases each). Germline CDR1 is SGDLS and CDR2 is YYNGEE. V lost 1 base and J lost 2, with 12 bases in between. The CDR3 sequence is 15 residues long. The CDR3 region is CASSVYGGLQETQYF. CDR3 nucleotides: TGTGCCAGCAGCGTATATGGGGGGCTTCAAGAGACCCAGTACTTC. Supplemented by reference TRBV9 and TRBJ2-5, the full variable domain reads DSGVTQTPKHLITATGQRVTLRCSPRSGDLSVYWYQQSLDQGLQFLIQYYNGEERAKGNILERFSAQQFPDLHSELNLSSLELGDSALYFCASSVYGGLQETQYFGPGTRLLVL.

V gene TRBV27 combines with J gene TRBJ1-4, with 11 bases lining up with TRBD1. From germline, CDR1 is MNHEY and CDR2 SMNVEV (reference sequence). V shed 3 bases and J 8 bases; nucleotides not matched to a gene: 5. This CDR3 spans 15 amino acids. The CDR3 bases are TGTGCCAGCAGTTTGGACAGGGGGCTCGGGGAAAAACTGTTTTTT. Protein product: CASSLDRGLGEKLFF.

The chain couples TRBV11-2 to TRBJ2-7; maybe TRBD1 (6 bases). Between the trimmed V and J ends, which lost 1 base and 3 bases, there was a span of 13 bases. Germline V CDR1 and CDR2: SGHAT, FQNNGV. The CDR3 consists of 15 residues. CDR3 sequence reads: CASSLVFGQSYEQYF. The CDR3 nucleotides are TGTGCCAGCAGCTTAGTCTTCGGACAGAGCTACGAGCAGTACTTC.